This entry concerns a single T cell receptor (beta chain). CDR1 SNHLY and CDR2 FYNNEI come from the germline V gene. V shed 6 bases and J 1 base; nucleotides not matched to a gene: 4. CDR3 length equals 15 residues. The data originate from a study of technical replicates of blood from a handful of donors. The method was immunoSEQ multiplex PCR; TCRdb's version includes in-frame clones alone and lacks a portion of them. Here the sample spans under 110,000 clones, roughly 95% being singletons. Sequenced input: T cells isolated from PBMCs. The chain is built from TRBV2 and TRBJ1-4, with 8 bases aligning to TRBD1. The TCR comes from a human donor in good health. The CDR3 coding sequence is TGTGCCAGCAGCCAGGGGGCCGGAACTAATGAAAAACTGTTTTTT. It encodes CASSQGAGTNEKLFF.